The clone carrying this TCR beta chain was seen more than once but under ten times. Its matching antigen is unknown. This sample is drawn from a study of T cell repertoires in cytomegalovirus infection. For the study at large: Through public TCR beta signatures, both CMV infection and matching HLA type were indicated. Findings and caveats of the study: The study found HLA-C-restricted CMV-specific TCR beta clonotypes dominating the ex vivo response.

TCRdb fed the reads into MiXCR, producing one record per CDR3 protein. The sample lists approximately 500,000 distinct CDR3 sequences; approximately 15% were seen once. V was clipped by 5 bases and J by 0 bases, with 11 bases between them. CDR3 length: 15 residues. The V and J genes are TRBV12-3 or TRBV12-4 and TRBJ1-3; a possible D gene is TRBD1 (5 bases). The sample was CD8+ T cells from PBMCs. The receptor's source is a human donor in good health (CMV status not recorded). Some clones in this sample may be carry-over from other donors' samples. This CDR3 is CASSQSGLSGNTIYF. In DNA form, the CDR3 reads TGTGCCAGCAGTCAGTCGGGACTCTCTGGAAACACCATATATTTT.